The present T cell receptor (beta chain) was sequenced within a study of T cells in Graves' hyperthyroidism and ophthalmopathy. Looking at the study overall: Specimen type is peripheral blood, collected at initial diagnosis prior to any treatment. Regarding the study as a whole: Using 13 V-J features, a model discriminated ophthalmopathy from stable hyperthyroidism.

Trimming left V 8 bases short and J 4 bases short, with 11 bases between. The V gene's germline CDR1 is SNHLY and CDR2 FYNNEI. CDR3 length: 12 residues. The CDR3 regions of TCR beta were amplified from RNA transcripts. Primed by the HTBI set, a first-round RT-PCR was run on the TCR CDR3. TCRdb ran MiXCR on the multiplex PCR reads and lists one entry per CDR3 protein. The data show 500,000 to 750,000 distinct CDR3 sequences, approximately 15% seen once. Ten or more counts support this clonotype. Its antigen remains unknown. The study based diagnoses on clinical symptoms, serum thyroxine and TRAb, thyroid ultrasound and orbital computed tomography.

The clonotype comes from a woman aged 18 to 35 with Graves' ophthalmopathy. The V and J genes are TRBV2 and TRBJ2-5, with D possibly TRBD2 on 6 matching bases. Sequenced material: blood. The CDR3 loop reads CASELAVETQYF. The CDR3 bases are TGTGCCAGCGAACTAGCTGTAGAGACCCAGTACTTC.